The rows below give T cell receptor beta chains drawn from one sample of a study of lymphopenia after photon versus proton radiotherapy. TCRdb's copy holds only in-frame clones and misses some; the assay was immunoSEQ multiplex PCR. The sample lists 35,000 to 45,000 clones; about four fifths were seen once. Here the sequenced sample was peripheral blood, taken from a patient treated with proton-based radiotherapy. The receptors here all came from a woman in her 70s with pancreatic cancer. CDR3s include the opening cysteine and the closing phenylalanine or tryptophan. Fields, in order: J gene, V gene, clone size, D gene, CDR3 DNA, CDR3 protein. D genes are given only for firm matches. Some rows mark clone size as missing; the rest say once, few, many or name a class of expanded clone.

>TRBJ1-6|TRBV7-9|few|NA
TGTGCCAGCAGCTTTGACAGTCCCCCTTCACCCCTCCACTTT
CASSFDSPPSPLHF
>TRBJ2-5|TRBV20-1|once|NA
TGCAGTGCCATCCAAGAGACCCAGTACTTC
CSAIQETQYF
>TRBJ1-3|TRBV27|NA|NA
TGTGCCAGCAGTTTATCTCACAAGGGTTCTGGAAACACCATATATTTT
CASSLSHKGSGNTIYF
>TRBJ2-1|TRBV18|NA|TRBD2
TGTGCCAGCTCACCAAAGGGACTAGCGGGCCATTCCTACAATGAGCAGTTCTTC
CASSPKGLAGHSYNEQFF
>TRBJ1-2|TRBV2|NA|NA
TGTGCCAGCGGAGCGGGGAACTATGGCTACACCTTC
CASGAGNYGYTF
>TRBJ1-2|TRBV19|NA|NA
TGTGCCAGTAGTACCAGGCGTGGCAGGGACTATGGCTACACCTTC
CASSTRRGRDYGYTF
>TRBJ1-1|TRBV2|NA|NA
TGTGCCAGCAGTGTCAAGGGGACTAACACTGAAGCTTTCTTT
CASSVKGTNTEAFF
>TRBJ1-2|TRBV2|NA|NA
TGTGCCAGCAGGGTGGACAGATTAGATGGCTACACCTTC
CASRVDRLDGYTF
>TRBJ2-7|TRBV18|NA|TRBD2
TGTGCCAGCTCACGCGACGGACTAGCGGAGCCCTACGAGCAGTACTTC
CASSRDGLAEPYEQYF
>TRBJ2-7|TRBV4-1|NA|TRBD2
TGCGCCAGCAGCCAAGAAGAAGCGGGGCTCTACGAGCAGTACTTC
CASSQEEAGLYEQYF
>TRBJ2-3|TRBV28|NA|TRBD1
TGTGCCAGCAGTTTATCCGGGACAGGGGTCTCAGATACGCAGTATTTT
CASSLSGTGVSDTQYF
>TRBJ2-7|TRBV28|once|NA
TGTGCCAGCAAACGGAGGGGGGCCAGCTACGAGCAGTACTTC
CASKRRGASYEQYF
>TRBJ2-7|TRBV27|NA|NA
TGTGCCAGCAGGACCGGGACTGAGACCTACGAGCAGTACTTC
CASRTGTETYEQYF
>TRBJ1-5|TRBV19|NA|NA
TGTGCCAGTAGTTTCCAGGGCCATTATAGCAATCAGCCCCAGCATTTT
CASSFQGHYSNQPQHF
>TRBJ2-7|TRBV10-3|NA|TRBD2
TGTGCCATCAGTGAGCTCTCTCGTCAGCGGGACTACTACGAGCAGTACTTC
CAISELSRQRDYYEQYF
>TRBJ1-4|TRBV7-9|once|TRBD1
TGTGCCAGCAGCTTCCTGGACAGGAATAATGAAAAACTGTTTTTT
CASSFLDRNNEKLFF
>TRBJ2-5|TRBV5-6|NA|TRBD1
TGTGCCAGCAGCTTGACCGGACAGGGCGCAGAGACCCAGTACTTC
CASSLTGQGAETQYF
>TRBJ2-3|TRBV6-5|NA|NA
TGTGCCAGCAGTCTCGGGAGCACAGATACGCAGTATTTT
CASSLGSTDTQYF
>TRBJ2-7|TRBV2|few|TRBD1
TGTGCCAGCAGCGTCCCGGGACAGGGACCGAGCTCCTACGAGCAGTACTTC
CASSVPGQGPSSYEQYF
>TRBJ1-1|TRBV2|NA|TRBD1
TGTGCCAACAGCGCCGGGACAGGGCTTGAAGCTTTCTTT
CANSAGTGLEAFF
>TRBJ2-1|TRBV11-3|NA|TRBD1
TGTGCCAGCAGCCTCGTCGGACAGGTGAGGCATGAGCAGTTCTTC
CASSLVGQVRHEQFF
>TRBJ2-5|TRBV9|NA|TRBD2
TGTGCCAGCAGCGTAGGAAGTTGGGGAGGGAGTAGTGAGACCCAGTACTTC
CASSVGSWGGSSETQYF
>TRBJ1-1|TRBV4-1|NA|NA
TGCGCCAGCAGCCAAGATTCAGGGACATATCAATTGAACACTGAAGCTTTCTTT
CASSQDSGTYQLNTEAFF
>TRBJ2-7|TRBV7-9|few|NA
TGTGCCAGCAGCTTAGTAACAGGAGACTACGAGCAGTACTTC
CASSLVTGDYEQYF
>TRBJ2-6|TRBV5-1|NA|NA
TGCGCCAGCAGCTTCGAGGGAAGTGGGTTTGGGGCCAACGTCCTGACTTTC
CASSFEGSGFGANVLTF
>TRBJ2-7|TRBV7-2|NA|TRBD2
TGTGCCAGCAGCTTAGTGCGGGACTATCCGGACGAGCAGTACTTC
CASSLVRDYPDEQYF
>TRBJ2-1|TRBV7-9|once|TRBD1
TGTGCCAGCAGCTACTTACCCGGGACAGGGACTAACTCCTACAATGAGCAGTTCTTC
CASSYLPGTGTNSYNEQFF
>TRBJ2-7|TRBV5-4|NA|TRBD1
TGTGCCAGCAGTTTAGCCGGGACAGGGTCCTACGAGCAGTACTTC
CASSLAGTGSYEQYF
>TRBJ2-3|TRBV5-1|NA|TRBD1
TGCGCCAGCAGCTTGGGCTGGGGACAGGGTACAGATACGCAGTATTTT
CASSLGWGQGTDTQYF
>TRBJ2-5|TRBV10-3|few|TRBD2
TGTGCCATCAGTGCGCAGGGAGGGCAAGAGACCCAGTACTTC
CAISAQGGQETQYF
>TRBJ1-5|TRBV5-5|once|TRBD1
TGTGCCAGCAGCTTGGGAGCAGGGGGCGATCAGCCCCAGCATTTT
CASSLGAGGDQPQHF
>TRBJ1-4|TRBV6-5|NA|TRBD1
TGTGCCAGCAGTTGGGACAGGGAAAAACTGTTTTTT
CASSWDREKLFF
>TRBJ2-4|TRBV1|NA|NA
TGCACCACCCAGACAGGGATCAGGGGGGACATTCAGTACTTC
CTTQTGIRGDIQYF
>TRBJ2-7|TRBV30|NA|NA
TGTGCCTGGAGGATGGGGGGCGAGCAGTACTTC
CAWRMGGEQYF
>TRBJ2-1|TRBV5-1|NA|TRBD2
TGCGCCAGCAGCCAGCTAGCGGGAGGGGCCTACAATGAGCAGTTCTTC
CASSQLAGGAYNEQFF
>TRBJ2-1|TRBV19|NA|TRBD1
TGTGCCAGTAGCCCTCTGGACAGGGGAGGGGGCAATGAGCAGTTCTTC
CASSPLDRGGGNEQFF
>TRBJ1-3|TRBV5-1|few|NA
TGCGCCAGCAGCGAAGGAAACACCATATATTTT
CASSEGNTIYF
>TRBJ2-1|TRBV6-5|NA|TRBD2
TGTGCCAGCAGGATAGCGGGAAGCTCCTACAATGAGCAGTTCTTC
CASRIAGSSYNEQFF
>TRBJ2-1|TRBV7-3|NA|NA
TGTGCCAGCAGCTTACTACCGGGGGCGAGCAATGAGCAGTTCTTC
CASSLLPGASNEQFF
>TRBJ2-1|TRBV7-9|NA|NA
TGTGCCAGCAGCTTAGCAGGGGGGCGGTTTAACAATGAGCAGTTCTTC
CASSLAGGRFNNEQFF
>TRBJ2-1|TRBV6-6|NA|TRBD1
TGTGCCAGCAGTTTGACAGGGGGTTCGGAGCAGTTCTTC
CASSLTGGSEQFF
>TRBJ1-1|TRBV2|NA|TRBD1
TGTGCCAGCAGTGAAACGACAGGGAGAAGCACTGAAGCTTTCTTT
CASSETTGRSTEAFF
>TRBJ1-1|TRBV4-3|NA|TRBD1
TGCGCCAGCAGCCAAGGGTTCCAGGGGGCAACTGAAGCTTTCTTT
CASSQGFQGATEAFF
>TRBJ2-7|TRBV6-6|NA|TRBD1
TGTGCCAGCAGTTCGACGGGACAGGGGGCTACCTACGAGCAGTACTTC
CASSSTGQGATYEQYF
>TRBJ2-2|TRBV28|NA|NA
TGTGCCAGCAGTTTCCCAGGGGGAGGGAACACCGGGGAGCTGTTTTTT
CASSFPGGGNTGELFF
>TRBJ2-4|TRBV18|NA|NA
TGTGCCAGCTCACCAAAGGACGGCACCAAAAACATTCAGTACTTC
CASSPKDGTKNIQYF
>TRBJ2-5|TRBV23-1|NA|TRBD2
TGCGCCAGCAGTCAAGTAAATTCCGGGACTAGCGGACTGTCGGGGAAGACCCAGTACTTC
CASSQVNSGTSGLSGKTQYF
>TRBJ2-5|TRBV15|NA|NA
TGTGCCACCAGCAGAGCTCACTCCCAGGGAGTGGAGACCCAGTACTTC
CATSRAHSQGVETQYF
>TRBJ1-2|TRBV7-9|NA|TRBD1
TGTGCCAGCAGCTACGCAGAAGGGGGCGGTTCGGGGTGCACCTTC
CASSYAEGGGSGCTF
>TRBJ2-1|TRBV28|once|NA
TGTGCCAGCAGTACCACTAAGTTTAGTGTAACATACAATGAGCAGTTCTTC
CASSTTKFSVTYNEQFF
>TRBJ2-6|TRBV29-1|NA|NA
TGCAGCGTTGGCGTAGTAGGGGCTGGGGCCAACGTCCTGACTTTC
CSVGVVGAGANVLTF
>TRBJ2-1|TRBV7-3|NA|NA
TGTGCCAGCAGCCCCCCCGGCTACAATGAGCAGTTCTTC
CASSPPGYNEQFF
>TRBJ2-1|TRBV25-1|NA|NA
TGTGCCAGCAGTGAATCCCTGGGATTTTTTGGGCAGTTCTTC
CASSESLGFFGQFF